Described below is a single T cell receptor beta chain sequence and its context. The data derive from a study of blood T cell repertoires in COVID-19. Germline CDR1 reads GTSNPN; CDR2 reads SVGIG (reference sequence). V shed 3 bases, J shed 0 bases, and the junction held 0 bases outside the gene matches. CDR3 size: 14 residues. In the study's own analysis: Researchers report that nucleated cell counts were estimated from reference gene primer amplification. The protocol was immunoSEQ multiplex PCR, while the TCRdb copy is restricted to in-frame clones and leaves out a portion. V and J calls and clone size are given by that table; D and trimming were obtained from the DNA. The table records about 250,000 clones, about 85% of them present only once.

This chain connects TRBV30 to TRBJ1-4; 8 bases fit TRBD1. What was sequenced was peripheral blood. This clonotype was obtained from a man younger than 30 with active or convalescent COVID-19. CDR3 DNA sequence: TGTGCCTGGAGGGACAGGGCAACTAATGAAAAACTGTTTTTT. It translates to CAWRDRATNEKLFF.